This entry is about one TCR beta chain. The data belong to a study of blood T cell repertoires in COVID-19. Clones were sequenced by immunoSEQ multiplex PCR, and TCRdb holds only the in-frame ones, with some missing. The sample holds more than 350,000 clones; around 89% are singletons and the top ten take more than 0.8%. The age range of participants was about 18 to 95 years, with residence in about two dozen US areas. This receptor was obtained from a man between 18 and 35 years old who had recovered from COVID-19. The sample taken for sequencing was PBMCs or T cells enriched from blood (not recorded which).

CDR3 protein: CSASYGQGQTQYF. In DNA, the CDR3 is TGCAGTGCTAGTTACGGGCAGGGCCAGACCCAGTACTTC. V is TRBV20-1 and J is TRBJ2-5; a weak D match, TRBD1 (5 bases). The CDR3 length is 13 residues. Germline values: CDR1 DFQATT, CDR2 SNEGSKA (reference sequence). The V end lost 3 bases, the J end lost 6 bases, and 14 bases lay between the germline ends.